Listed here are 27 T cell receptor beta chains from one sample, sequenced in a study of T cell changes during pregnancy in multiple sclerosis. Repertoires were generated with immunoSEQ multiplex PCR, while TCRdb's copy carries only in-frame clones and drops some. In the table there are roughly 89,000 clones, 94% of which are singletons. The specimen was peripheral blood, collected in the third trimester of pregnancy. The source of these receptors is a female donor with multiple sclerosis, enrolled in a pregnancy study.

V is TRBV4-1 and J is TRBJ2-1; possibly TRBD2 for D (7 bases). This CDR3 has 18 amino acids. In germline, CDR1 is MGHRA, CDR2 YSYEKL. Trimming stripped 4 bases from V and 4 bases from J, with 23 bases between. The CDR3 DNA reads TGCGCCAGCAGCCGGAGGAGAGGGGGGAGCGGGACGTACAATGAGCAGTTCTTC. This sequence encodes CASSRRRGGSGTYNEQFF.

This clone showed up just a few times. CDR3 sequence: CASSEQETDTQYF. Here the CDR3 DNA reads TGTGCCAGCAGTGAACAGGAGACAGATACGCAGTATTTT. The V call is TRBV6-4, the J call TRBJ2-3; D is perhaps TRBD1 (5 bases). V lost 3 bases and J lost 3, with 7 bases in between. The germline gives CDR1 MRHNA, CDR2 SNTAGT. CDR3 length: 13 residues.

The chain couples TRBV29-1 to TRBJ2-5; 9 bases line up with TRBD2. The closer fit of TRBJ2-7 to the DNA end suggests the J call may be wrong. The CDR3 extends over 17 amino acids. Germline V gene sequence: CDR1 SQVTM, CDR2 ANQGSEA. The DNA of the CDR3 is TGCAGCGTTGAAGACCTGGGCGTAGCGGGAGAGACCTACGAGCAGTACTTC. This sequence encodes CSVEDLGVAGETYEQYF.

The chain combines TRBV5-1 with TRBJ2-7, with TRBD1 identical over 9 bases. The CDR3 covers 18 residues. Trimming removed 4 bases from V and 2 bases from J; junction bases left unmatched: 16. Germline-derived CDR1 and CDR2 are SGHRS and YFSETQ. CDR3 sequence (DNA): TGCGCCAGCAGCCCCTCTACAGGGGGCGGTGCGGGAACCTACGAGCAGTACTTC. It specifies CASSPSTGGGAGTYEQYF. Using reference TRBV5-1 and TRBJ2-7 for the parts outside the CDR3, the full variable domain is KAGVTQTPRYLIKTRGQQVTLSCSPISGHRSVSWYQQTPGQGLQFLFEYFSETQRNKGNFPGRFSGRQFSNSRSEMNVSTLELGDSALYLCASSPSTGGGAGTYEQYFGPGTRLTVT.

Comments on this clone: One end of the junction does not line up with germline, which may come from a read error. The chain links TRBV28 to TRBJ2-4; 9 bases are a match to TRBD2. The CDR3 is 13 amino acids. Germline V gene lookup returns CDR1 MDHEN and CDR2 SYDVKM. The CDR3 here is CASSVRAGLAPHF. CDR3 nucleotide sequence: TGTGCCAGCAGTGTCCGGGCGGGACTAGCCCCTCACTTC.

V and J are TRBV7-2 and TRBJ1-2; D gene ambiguous. CDR1 is SGHTA and CDR2 is FQGNSA in the germline V gene. The CDR3 contains 15 residues. With 1 base removed from V and 0 bases from J, the gap between germline ends came to 9 bases. The CDR3 region is CASSLGTAANYGYTF. For the CDR3, the DNA is TGTGCCAGCAGCTTAGGAACAGCGGCTAACTATGGCTACACCTTC.

V gene TRBV27 combines with J gene TRBJ2-7, with TRBD2 matching over 8 bases. The CDR3 loop spans 18 amino acids. The junction had 17 bases not matched to a gene; V was cut back by 4 bases and J by 3 bases. The V gene's germline CDR1 is MNHEY and CDR2 SMNVEV (reference sequence). This CDR3 reads CASSYSGPTGLGGYEQYF. The CDR3 DNA follows: TGTGCCAGCAGTTATTCGGGCCCCACGGGACTAGGCGGCTACGAGCAGTACTTC.

V and J are TRBV6-6 and TRBJ2-1; 11 bases are a match to TRBD2. CDR3 length equals 15 residues. Germline trimming cut 6 bases from V and 8 bases from J; bases unmatched to any gene: 9. The germline V gene encodes CDR1 MNHNY and CDR2 SVGAGI (reference sequence). The CDR3 region is CASRMGTSGRDEQFF. As DNA, the CDR3 is TGTGCCAGCAGGATGGGGACTAGCGGTCGTGATGAGCAGTTCTTC.

The chain joins TRBV19 to TRBJ2-1; 10 bases map to TRBD2. From germline, CDR1 is LNHDA and CDR2 SQIVND (reference sequence). V dropped 6 bases and J dropped 3; count of bases not matched to a gene: 2. The CDR3 contains 14 residues. The CDR3 DNA sequence: TGTGCCAGTAGAACTAGCGGGGTCTACAATGAGCAGTTCTTC. This sequence encodes CASRTSGVYNEQFF.

V is TRBV9 and J is TRBJ1-2, with TRBD1 identical over 9 bases. The J segment lost 7 bases and the V segment lost 7 bases, leaving 8 bases of the junction unmatched. Germline CDR1 reads SGDLS; CDR2 reads YYNGEE. The CDR3 spans 13 residues. CDR3 sequence (DNA): TGTGCCAGCGGAGGACAGGGGATCTCTGGCTACACCTTC. This gives the protein CASGGQGISGYTF.

The CDR3 region has the DNA TGTGCCAGCAGTTTTGATTTTTACAGGGAAAGCAATCAGCCCCAGCATTTT. It specifies CASSFDFYRESNQPQHF. The genes are TRBV2 and TRBJ1-5, with a tentative D call TRBD1 (6 bases). The CDR3 contains 17 residues. Trimming left V 5 bases short and J 1 base short, with 18 bases between. Germline assignment: CDR1 SNHLY and CDR2 FYNNEI.

This chain connects TRBV7-2 to TRBJ2-2; possibly TRBD1 for D (6 bases). CDR1 SGHTA and CDR2 FQGNSA come from the germline V gene. V was pared by 4 bases and J by 1 base, with 22 bases between. This CDR3 is built from 19 residues. Here the CDR3 DNA reads TGTGCCAGCAGCTCATATCGCCCGGGACAACCAATGAACACCGGGGAGCTGTTTTTT. This codes for CASSSYRPGQPMNTGELFF.

This clone appeared once. The CDR3 bases are TGTGCCAGCAGCGCGCGGGGACAGGGTAATGAAAAACTGTTTTTT. Its protein product is CASSARGQGNEKLFF. The V gene is TRBV9, the J gene TRBJ1-4, with 9 bases identical to TRBD1. Germline V gene lookup returns CDR1 SGDLS and CDR2 YYNGEE. V lost 3 bases and J lost 4; bases outside the gene matches: 4. This CDR3 region has 15 residues. The whole variable domain, filled in from reference TRBV9 and TRBJ1-4, reads DSGVTQTPKHLITATGQRVTLRCSPRSGDLSVYWYQQSLDQGLQFLIQYYNGEERAKGNILERFSAQQFPDLHSELNLSSLELGDSALYFCASSARGQGNEKLFFGSGTQLSVL.

This rearrangement joins TRBV19 to TRBJ2-3; a weak D match, TRBD2 (7 bases). The V end was cut by 7 bases, the J end by 5 bases, with 22 bases between. The CDR3 consists of 16 residues. Germline V gene data show CDR1 as LNHDA and CDR2 as SQIVND (reference sequence). As DNA, the CDR3 is TGTGCCAGTACCACCGTCGGGCAGGGGAGGGAAGATACGCAGTATTTT. Its protein is CASTTVGQGREDTQYF.

The rearrangement links TRBV7-3 to TRBJ1-1; 7 nucleotides agree with TRBD1. Germline V CDR1 and CDR2: SGHTA, FQGTGA. V lost 8 bases to trimming and J lost 3 bases; unmatched junction nucleotides: 9. There are 14 residues in the CDR3. The CDR3 reads CASGQPTGDTEAFF. The CDR3, as DNA: TGTGCCAGCGGCCAACCCACAGGGGACACTGAAGCTTTCTTT. Full variable domain (remainder filled in from reference TRBV7-3 and TRBJ1-1): GAGVSQTPSNKVTEKGKYVELRCDPISGHTALYWYRQSLGQGPEFLIYFQGTGAADDSGLPNDRFFAVRPEGSVSTLKIQRTERGDSAVYLCASGQPTGDTEAFFGQGTRLTVV.

The V call is TRBV7-2, the J call TRBJ2-5; D unclear. The germline V gene has CDR1 SGHTA and CDR2 FQGNSA. The CDR3 is 14 residues long. V shed 7 bases and J shed 2 bases, with 14 bases lying between them. CDR3 DNA: TGTGCCAGCACCCGCACTCGGGTACAAGAGACCCAGTACTTC. The encoded protein is CASTRTRVQETQYF.

This clone appeared a single time. V is TRBV5-1 and J is TRBJ2-3, with 12 bases identical to TRBD2. Per the germline V gene, CDR1 is SGHRS and CDR2 is YFSETQ. CDR3 length: 17 residues. J lost 6 bases, V lost 4 bases, and 12 bases had no gene match. CDR3: CASSASGRASLLDTQYF. The CDR3 DNA reads as TGCGCCAGCAGCGCTAGCGGGAGGGCCTCCCTTTTGGATACGCAGTATTTT.

The chain couples TRBV30 to TRBJ1-5, with a tentative D call TRBD1 (5 bases). The germline V gene encodes CDR1 GTSNPN and CDR2 SVGIG (reference sequence). V was clipped by 5 bases and J by 2 bases, with 7 bases between them. The CDR3 has 12 amino acids. CDR3 bases: TGTGCCTGGGGCAGGGGCAATCAGCCCCAGCATTTT. Its protein product is CAWGRGNQPQHF.

The rearrangement links TRBV28 to TRBJ1-1; TRBD1 aligns across 7 bases. The CDR3 loop spans 14 amino acids. CDR1 MDHEN and CDR2 SYDVKM come from the germline V gene. Trimming removed 6 bases from V and 4 bases from J; junction bases left unmatched: 8. The CDR3 region is CASSPLDRPTEAFF. In nucleotides, the CDR3 is TGTGCCAGCAGCCCTCTGGACAGGCCCACTGAAGCTTTCTTT.

This chain links TRBV6-5 with TRBJ2-7, with 7 bases fitting TRBD2. The V segment lost 2 bases and the J segment 1 base; nucleotides outside the gene matches: 8. There are 16 residues in the CDR3. Germline V gives CDR1 MNHEY, CDR2 SVGAGI. Here the CDR3 DNA reads TGTGCCAGCAGTTACGGGGCGGGAGTAGGGTCCTACGAGCAGTACTTC. Translated: CASSYGAGVGSYEQYF.

This chain joins TRBV19 and TRBJ2-7, with D maybe TRBD1 (6 bases). Germline V gives CDR1 LNHDA, CDR2 SQIVND (reference sequence). The V and J ends lost 0 bases and 5 bases respectively, with 11 bases between them. This CDR3 comprises 14 residues. CDR3 coding DNA: TGTGCCAGTAGTATAGAGCCAGGGGTCAACGAGCAGTACTTC. Translated: CASSIEPGVNEQYF.

This clone was detected once. This chain links TRBV27 with TRBJ2-7; 8 bases map to TRBD2. Germline assignment: CDR1 MNHEY and CDR2 SMNVEV (reference sequence). J was trimmed by 0 bases and V by 5 bases; bases with no gene match: 12. CDR3 length equals 17 residues. This CDR3 is CASSPGVAGFPSYEQYF. DNA of the CDR3: TGTGCCAGCAGTCCAGGAGTAGCGGGGTTTCCCTCCTACGAGCAGTACTTC.

This clone was seen a single time. The V and J genes are TRBV1 and TRBJ2-7; TRBD1, the table's D call, lacks a check against the DNA. TRBV1 is a pseudogene locus. This CDR3 spans 17 amino acids. Written as DNA, the CDR3 is TGCACCAGCAGCCAAGATCTCCCCGGGACAGAATCCTACGAGCAGTACTTC. This encodes CTSSQDLPGTESYEQYF.

The CDR3 bases are TGTGCCAGCAGCAGAGAGATGAACACTGAAGCTTTCTTT. Protein product: CASSREMNTEAFF. The rearrangement links TRBV5-4 to TRBJ1-1; D gene ambiguous. The V gene lost 4 bases and the J gene lost 0 bases, with 7 bases spanning the gap. This CDR3 has 13 amino acids. Per the germline V gene, CDR1 is SGHNT and CDR2 is YYREEE (reference sequence). The variable domain in full, completed from reference TRBV5-4 and TRBJ1-1, reads ETGVTQSPTHLIKTRGQQVTLRCSSQSGHNTVSWYQQALGQGPQFIFQYYREEENGRGNFPPRFSGLQFPNYSSELNVNALELDDSALYLCASSREMNTEAFFGQGTRLTVV.

The chain couples TRBV14 to TRBJ2-1; D call uncertain. CDR3 length equals 14 residues. The germline V gene encodes CDR1 SGHDN and CDR2 FVKESK. Trimming took off 6 bases at V and 3 bases at J, with 12 bases between the two ends. The DNA of the CDR3 is TGTGCCAGCAGTTTCGCCCAGGTCTACAATGAGCAGTTCTTC. This translates into CASSFAQVYNEQFF.

The rearrangement joins TRBV7-9 to TRBJ2-7, with 7 bases that match TRBD1. The V gene end was trimmed by 6 bases and the J gene end by 0 bases; junction bases not matched to a gene: 8. The germline CDR1 and CDR2 sequences are SEHNR and FQNEAQ (reference sequence). This CDR3 contains 15 residues. The CDR3 DNA reads TGTGCCAGCAGTACAGGGACAGTGAGCTCCTACGAGCAGTACTTC. Its protein is CASSTGTVSSYEQYF.

This sequence joins TRBV4-3 and TRBJ2-1, with D tentatively TRBD2 (7 bases). The CDR3 is 16 residues long. Germline CDR1 reads LGHNA; CDR2 reads YSLEER. V lost 0 bases and J 7 bases, leaving 16 bases between the germline ends. Here the CDR3 DNA reads TGCGCCAGCAGCCAAGAGTCAGGGAGGGGGAAGAATGAGCAGTTCTTC. It yields the protein CASSQESGRGKNEQFF.